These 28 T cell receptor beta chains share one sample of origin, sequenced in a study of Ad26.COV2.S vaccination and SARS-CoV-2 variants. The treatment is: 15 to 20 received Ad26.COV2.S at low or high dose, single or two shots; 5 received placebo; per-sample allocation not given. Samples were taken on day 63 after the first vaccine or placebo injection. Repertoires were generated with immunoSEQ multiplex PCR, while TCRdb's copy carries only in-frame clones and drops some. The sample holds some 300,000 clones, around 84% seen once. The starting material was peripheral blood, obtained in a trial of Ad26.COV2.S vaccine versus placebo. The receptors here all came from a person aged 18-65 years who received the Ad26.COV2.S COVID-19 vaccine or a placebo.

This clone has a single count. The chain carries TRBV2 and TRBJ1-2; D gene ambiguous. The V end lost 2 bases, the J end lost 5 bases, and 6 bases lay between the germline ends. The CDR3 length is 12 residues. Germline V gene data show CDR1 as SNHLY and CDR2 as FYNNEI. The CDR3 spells CASSENPYGYTF. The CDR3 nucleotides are TGTGCCAGCAGTGAAAATCCTTATGGCTACACCTTC.

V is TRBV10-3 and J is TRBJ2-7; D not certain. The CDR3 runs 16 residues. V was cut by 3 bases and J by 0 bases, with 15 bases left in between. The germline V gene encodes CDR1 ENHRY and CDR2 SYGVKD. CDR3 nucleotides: TGTGCCATCAGTGAAGCGCCGATCACCAGCTCCTACGAGCAGTACTTC. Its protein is CAISEAPITSSYEQYF.

The CDR3 nucleotides read TGTGCCAGCAGTAAGACTAGCGGGGGCCCGCAGGATACGCAGTATTTT. Its protein product is CASSKTSGGPQDTQYF. V usage is TRBV6-2 or TRBV6-3 and J usage is TRBJ2-3; 12 positions match TRBD2. The V gene's germline CDR1 is MNHEY and CDR2 SVGEGT. The CDR3 is 16 amino acids. V dropped 5 bases and J dropped 6; count of bases not matched to a gene: 9.

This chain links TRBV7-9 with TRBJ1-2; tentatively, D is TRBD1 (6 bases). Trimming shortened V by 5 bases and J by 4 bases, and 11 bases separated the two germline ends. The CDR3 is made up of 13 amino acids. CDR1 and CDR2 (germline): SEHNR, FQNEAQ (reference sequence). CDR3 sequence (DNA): TGTGCCAGCAGCCCCGGACAGAGCTATGGCTACACCTTC. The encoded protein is CASSPGQSYGYTF.

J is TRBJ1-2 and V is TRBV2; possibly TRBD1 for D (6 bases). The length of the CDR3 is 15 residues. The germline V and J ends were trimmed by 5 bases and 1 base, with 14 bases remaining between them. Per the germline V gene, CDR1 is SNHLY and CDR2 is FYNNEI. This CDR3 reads CASSPRMDSNYGYTF. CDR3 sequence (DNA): TGTGCCAGCAGTCCAAGAATGGACAGTAACTATGGCTACACCTTC.

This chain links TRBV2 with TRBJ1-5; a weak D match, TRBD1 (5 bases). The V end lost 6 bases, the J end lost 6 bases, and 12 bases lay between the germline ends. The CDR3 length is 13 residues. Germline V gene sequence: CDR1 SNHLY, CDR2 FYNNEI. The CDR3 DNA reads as TGTGCCAGCAGCGACGGCAGGGTTCAGCCCCAGCATTTT. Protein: CASSDGRVQPQHF.

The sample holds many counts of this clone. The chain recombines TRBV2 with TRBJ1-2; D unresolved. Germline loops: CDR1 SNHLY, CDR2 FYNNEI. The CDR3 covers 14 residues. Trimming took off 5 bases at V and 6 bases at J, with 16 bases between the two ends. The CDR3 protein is CASSSLNMGHGYTF. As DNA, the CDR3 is TGTGCCAGCAGTTCCCTGAACATGGGCCATGGCTACACCTTC.

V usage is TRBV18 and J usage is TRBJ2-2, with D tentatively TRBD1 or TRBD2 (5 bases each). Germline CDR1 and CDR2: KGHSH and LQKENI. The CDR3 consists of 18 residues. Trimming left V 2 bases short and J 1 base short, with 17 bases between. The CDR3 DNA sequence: TGTGCCAGCTCACCATCGAGGTCTCCTGGGGGGAACACCGGGGAGCTGTTTTTT. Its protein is CASSPSRSPGGNTGELFF. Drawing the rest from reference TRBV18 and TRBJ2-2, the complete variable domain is NAGVMQNPRHLVRRRGQEARLRCSPMKGHSHVYWYRQLPEEGLKFMVYLQKENIIDESGMPKERFSAEFPKEGPSILRIQQVVRGDSAAYFCASSPSRSPGGNTGELFFGEGSRLTVL.

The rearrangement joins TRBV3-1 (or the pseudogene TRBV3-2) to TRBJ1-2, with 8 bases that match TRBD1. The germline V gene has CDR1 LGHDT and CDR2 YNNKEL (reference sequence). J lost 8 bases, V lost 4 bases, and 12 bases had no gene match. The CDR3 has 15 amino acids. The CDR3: CASSPDPGQGRGYTF. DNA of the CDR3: TGTGCCAGCAGCCCTGACCCTGGACAGGGCAGGGGCTACACCTTC.

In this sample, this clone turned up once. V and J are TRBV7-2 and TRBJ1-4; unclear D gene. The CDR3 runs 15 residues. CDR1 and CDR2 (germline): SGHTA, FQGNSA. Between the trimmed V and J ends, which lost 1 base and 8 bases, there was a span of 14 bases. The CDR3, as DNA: TGTGCCAGCAGCTTAGGGGGTCCACCGGCGGAAAAACTGTTTTTT. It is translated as CASSLGGPPAEKLFF.

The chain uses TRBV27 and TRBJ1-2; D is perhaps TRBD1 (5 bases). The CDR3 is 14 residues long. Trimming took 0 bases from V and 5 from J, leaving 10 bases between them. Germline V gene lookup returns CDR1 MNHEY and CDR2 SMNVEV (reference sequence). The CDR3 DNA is TGTGCCAGCAGTTTATCTGCAGGGCCTTATGGCTACACCTTC. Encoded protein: CASSLSAGPYGYTF.

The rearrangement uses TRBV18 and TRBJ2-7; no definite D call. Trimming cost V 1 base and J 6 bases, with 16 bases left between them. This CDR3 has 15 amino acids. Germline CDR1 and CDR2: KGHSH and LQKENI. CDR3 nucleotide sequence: TGTGCCAGCTCACCACAGCCGGATTGGGGTGCCGAGCAGTACTTC. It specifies CASSPQPDWGAEQYF. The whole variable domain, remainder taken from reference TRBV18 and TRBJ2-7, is NAGVMQNPRHLVRRRGQEARLRCSPMKGHSHVYWYRQLPEEGLKFMVYLQKENIIDESGMPKERFSAEFPKEGPSILRIQQVVRGDSAAYFCASSPQPDWGAEQYFGPGTRLTVT.

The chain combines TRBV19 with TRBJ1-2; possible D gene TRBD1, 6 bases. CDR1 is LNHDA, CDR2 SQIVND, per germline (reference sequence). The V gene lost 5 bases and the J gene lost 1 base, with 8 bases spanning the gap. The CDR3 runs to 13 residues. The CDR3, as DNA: TGTGCCAGTAGTGTGGACAGTAACTATGGCTACACCTTC. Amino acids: CASSVDSNYGYTF.

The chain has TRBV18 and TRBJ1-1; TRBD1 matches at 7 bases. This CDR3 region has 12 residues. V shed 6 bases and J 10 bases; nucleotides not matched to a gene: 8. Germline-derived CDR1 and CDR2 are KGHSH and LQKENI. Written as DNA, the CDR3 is TGTGCCAGCTCTCCAGAGGGGGCATCAGCTTTCTTT. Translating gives CASSPEGASAFF.

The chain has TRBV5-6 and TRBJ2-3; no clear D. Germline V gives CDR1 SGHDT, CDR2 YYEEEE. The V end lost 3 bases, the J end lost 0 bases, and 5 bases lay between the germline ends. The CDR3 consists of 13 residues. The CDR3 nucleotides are TGTGCCAGCAGCTCCTTAAGCACAGATACGCAGTATTTT. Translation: CASSSLSTDTQYF.

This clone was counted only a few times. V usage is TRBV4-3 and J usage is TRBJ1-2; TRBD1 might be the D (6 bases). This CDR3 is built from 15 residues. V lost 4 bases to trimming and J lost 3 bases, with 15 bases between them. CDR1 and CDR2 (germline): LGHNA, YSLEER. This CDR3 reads CASSRQLGTHYGYTF. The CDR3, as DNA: TGCGCCAGCAGCCGCCAACTCGGGACACACTATGGCTACACCTTC.

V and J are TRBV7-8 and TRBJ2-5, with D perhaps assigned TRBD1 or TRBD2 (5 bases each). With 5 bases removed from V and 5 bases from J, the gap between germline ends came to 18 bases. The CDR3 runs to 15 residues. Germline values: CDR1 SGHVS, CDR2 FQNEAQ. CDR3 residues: CASSAKWGIGETQYF. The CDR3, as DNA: TGTGCCAGCAGCGCCAAATGGGGGATCGGGGAGACCCAGTACTTC.

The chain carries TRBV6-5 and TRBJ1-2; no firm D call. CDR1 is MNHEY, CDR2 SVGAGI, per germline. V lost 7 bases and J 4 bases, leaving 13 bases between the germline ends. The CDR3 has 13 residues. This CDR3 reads CASIGFLGYGYTF. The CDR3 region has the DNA TGTGCCAGCATCGGGTTTCTGGGCTATGGCTACACCTTC.

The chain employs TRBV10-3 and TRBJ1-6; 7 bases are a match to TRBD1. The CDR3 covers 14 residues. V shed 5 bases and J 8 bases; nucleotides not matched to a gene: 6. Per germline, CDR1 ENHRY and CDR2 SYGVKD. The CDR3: CAISPDRVDSPLHF. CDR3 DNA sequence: TGTGCCATCAGTCCCGACAGGGTAGATTCACCCCTCCACTTT.

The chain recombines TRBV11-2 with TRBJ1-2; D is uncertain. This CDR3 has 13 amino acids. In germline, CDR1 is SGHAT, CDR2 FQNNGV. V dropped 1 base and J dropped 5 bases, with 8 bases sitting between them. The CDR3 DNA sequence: TGTGCCAGCAGCTTAGGATTGGCGTATGGCTACACCTTC. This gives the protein CASSLGLAYGYTF.

In DNA, the CDR3 is TGTGCCAGCAGCTTAGGTCGGGATGGCTACACCTTC. This gives the protein CASSLGRDGYTF. The chain joins TRBV7-8 to TRBJ1-2, with unresolved D. Germline assignment: CDR1 SGHVS and CDR2 FQNEAQ. This CDR3 has 12 residues. Trimming cost V 1 base and J 6 bases, with 6 bases left between them.

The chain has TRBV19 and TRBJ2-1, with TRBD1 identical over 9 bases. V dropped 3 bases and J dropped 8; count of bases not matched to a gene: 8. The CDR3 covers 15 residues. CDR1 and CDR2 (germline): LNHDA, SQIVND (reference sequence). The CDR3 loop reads CASSIIEQGAYEQFF. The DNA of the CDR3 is TGTGCCAGTAGTATTATAGAACAGGGGGCCTATGAGCAGTTCTTC.

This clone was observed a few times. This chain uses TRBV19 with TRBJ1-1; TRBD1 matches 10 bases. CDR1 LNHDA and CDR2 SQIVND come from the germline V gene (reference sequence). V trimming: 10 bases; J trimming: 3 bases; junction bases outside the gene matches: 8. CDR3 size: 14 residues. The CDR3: CATLGTGADTEAFF. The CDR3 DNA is TGTGCCACCCTAGGGACAGGGGCGGACACTGAAGCTTTCTTT.

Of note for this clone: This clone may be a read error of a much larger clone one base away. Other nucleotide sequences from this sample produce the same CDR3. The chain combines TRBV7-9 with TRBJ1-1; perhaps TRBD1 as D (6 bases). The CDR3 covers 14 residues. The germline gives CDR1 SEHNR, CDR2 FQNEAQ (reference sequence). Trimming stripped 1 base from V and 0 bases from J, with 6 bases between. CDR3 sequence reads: CASSLDRVNTEAFF. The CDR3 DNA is TGTGCCAGCAGCTTAGACAGGGTGAACACTGAAGCTTTCTTT.

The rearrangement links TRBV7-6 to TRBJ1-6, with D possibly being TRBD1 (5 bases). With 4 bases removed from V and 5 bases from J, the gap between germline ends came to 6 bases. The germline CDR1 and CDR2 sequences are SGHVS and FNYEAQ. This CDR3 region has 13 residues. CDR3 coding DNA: TGTGCCAGCAGCTCGGACAATAATTCACCCCTCCACTTT. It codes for CASSSDNNSPLHF. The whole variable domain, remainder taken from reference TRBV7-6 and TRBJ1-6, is GAGVSQSPRYKVTKRGQDVALRCDPISGHVSLYWYRQALGQGPEFLTYFNYEAQQDKSGLPNDRFSAERPEGSISTLTIQRTEQRDSAMYRCASSSDNNSPLHFGNGTRLTVT.

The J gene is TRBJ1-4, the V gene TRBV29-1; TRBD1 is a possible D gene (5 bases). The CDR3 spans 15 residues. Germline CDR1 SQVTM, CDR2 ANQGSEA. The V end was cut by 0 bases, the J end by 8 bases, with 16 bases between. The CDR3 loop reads CSVEDLYGTSEKLFF. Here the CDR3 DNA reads TGCAGCGTTGAAGATCTTTACGGGACTTCCGAAAAACTGTTTTTT.

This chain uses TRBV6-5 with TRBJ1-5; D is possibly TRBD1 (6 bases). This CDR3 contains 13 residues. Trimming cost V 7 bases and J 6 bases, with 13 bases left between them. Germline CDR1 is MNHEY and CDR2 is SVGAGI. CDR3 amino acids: CASIAGQAQPQHF. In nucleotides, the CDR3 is TGTGCCAGCATTGCGGGACAAGCTCAGCCCCAGCATTTT.

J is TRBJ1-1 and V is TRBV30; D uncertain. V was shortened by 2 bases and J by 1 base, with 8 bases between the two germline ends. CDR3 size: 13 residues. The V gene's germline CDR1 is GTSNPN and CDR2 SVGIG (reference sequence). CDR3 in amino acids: CAWSHGGNTEAFF. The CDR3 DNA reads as TGTGCCTGGAGTCATGGAGGGAACACTGAAGCTTTCTTT.